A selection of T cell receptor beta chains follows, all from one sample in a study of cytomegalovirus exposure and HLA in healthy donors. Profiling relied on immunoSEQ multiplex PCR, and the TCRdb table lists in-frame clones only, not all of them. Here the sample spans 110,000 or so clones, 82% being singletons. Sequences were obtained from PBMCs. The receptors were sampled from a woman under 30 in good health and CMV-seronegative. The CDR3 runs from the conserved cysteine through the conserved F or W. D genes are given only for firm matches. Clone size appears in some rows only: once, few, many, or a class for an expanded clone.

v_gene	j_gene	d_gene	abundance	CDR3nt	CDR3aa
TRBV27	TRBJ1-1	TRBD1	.	TGTGCCAGCACCCCGACAGGGCGGAACCCTGAAGCTTTCTTT	CASTPTGRNPEAFF
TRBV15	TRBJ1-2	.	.	TGTGCCACCAGCTCCACTAACTATGGCTACACCTTC	CATSSTNYGYTF
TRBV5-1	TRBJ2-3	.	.	TGCGCCAGCAGCTGGGGGGTTTCCACAGATACGCAGTATTTT	CASSWGVSTDTQYF
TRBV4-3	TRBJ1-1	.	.	TGCGCCAGCAGCCAAGATTTGCGGGGGCTGGGTGAAGCTTTCTTT	CASSQDLRGLGEAFF
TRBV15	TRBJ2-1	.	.	TGTGCCACCAGCAGAGAGTTGGCGGGCTCCTACAATGAGCAGTTCTTC	CATSRELAGSYNEQFF
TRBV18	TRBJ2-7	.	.	TGTGCCAGCTCACCCCACCGCGGGCCAACCTACGAGCAGTACTTC	CASSPHRGPTYEQYF
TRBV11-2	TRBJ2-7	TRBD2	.	TGTGCCAGCAGCTTAGGGGGGGGCTCCTACGAGCAGTACTTC	CASSLGGGSYEQYF
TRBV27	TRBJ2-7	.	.	TGTGCCAGCAGTTTGTTAGCGGAAAAGGGGGGGGAGCAGTACTTC	CASSLLAEKGGEQYF
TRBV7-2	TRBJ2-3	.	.	TGTGCCAGCAGCTTAGTTCCTCGAGGAGGCACAGATACGCAGTATTTT	CASSLVPRGGTDTQYF
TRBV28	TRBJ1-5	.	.	TGTGCCAGCAGTTCTCCAGGGGATCAGCCCCAGCATTTT	CASSSPGDQPQHF
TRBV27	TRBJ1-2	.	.	TGTGCCAGCAGCCCCGACAGGAGACGGGGCTACACCTTC	CASSPDRRRGYTF
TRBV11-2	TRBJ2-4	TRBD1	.	TGTGCCAGCAGCCCCTCACAGGGGATGTACTATGGCATTCAGTACTTC	CASSPSQGMYYGIQYF
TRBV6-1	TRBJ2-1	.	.	TGTGCCAGCAGTGGTCAGGGGATCTACAATGAGCAGTTCTTC	CASSGQGIYNEQFF
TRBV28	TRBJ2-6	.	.	TGTGCCAGCAACCCTCGCCGACGGGGCTCTGGGGCCAACGTCCTGACTTTC	CASNPRRRGSGANVLTF
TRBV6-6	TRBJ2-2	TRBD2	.	TGTGCCAGCAGTGCCCTAGCGGGAGTTGGCACCGGGGAGCTGTTTTTT	CASSALAGVGTGELFF
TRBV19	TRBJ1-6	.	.	TGTGCCAGTAGTGGGCCGTCGTCCTATAATTCACCCCTCCACTTT	CASSGPSSYNSPLHF
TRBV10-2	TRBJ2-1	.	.	TGCGCCAGCACCAGGGGTCTAGCTGTCGATGAGCAGTTCTTC	CASTRGLAVDEQFF
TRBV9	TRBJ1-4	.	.	TGTGCCAGCAGCGTGAGGGGGAATGAAAAACTGTTTTTT	CASSVRGNEKLFF
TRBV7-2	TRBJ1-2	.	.	TGTGCCAGCAGCTTCGGAGGAGGGTCTAGCTATGGCTACACCTTC	CASSFGGGSSYGYTF
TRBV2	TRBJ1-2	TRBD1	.	TGTGCCAGCAGTGGGACAGGGAACTATGGCTACACCTTC	CASSGTGNYGYTF
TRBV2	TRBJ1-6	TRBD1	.	TGTGCCAGCAGTGCCCGGGGGGGACAGAATAATTCACCCCTCCACTTT	CASSARGGQNNSPLHF
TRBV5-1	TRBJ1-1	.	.	TGCGCCAGCAGCTTGGGGGCAAGCCACACTGAAGCTTTCTTT	CASSLGASHTEAFF
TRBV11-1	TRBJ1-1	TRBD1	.	TGTGCCAGCAGCTGGACAGGGGGCACTGAAGCTTTCTTT	CASSWTGGTEAFF
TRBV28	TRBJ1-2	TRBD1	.	TGTGCCAGCAGGTACCCCGGGACAGGAAATGTTGGCTACACCTTC	CASRYPGTGNVGYTF
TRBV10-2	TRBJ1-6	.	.	TGCGCCAGCAGTGACTACAGAGATAATTCACCCCTCCACTTT	CASSDYRDNSPLHF
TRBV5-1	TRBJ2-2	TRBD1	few	TGCGCCAGCAGCTTGGGGTTCGGGACAGGAGGCACCGGGGAGCTGTTTTTT	CASSLGFGTGGTGELFF
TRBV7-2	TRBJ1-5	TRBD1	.	TGTGCCAGCAGCTTAGGACAGGGTAGTCAGCCCCAGCATTTT	CASSLGQGSQPQHF
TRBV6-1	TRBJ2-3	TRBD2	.	TGTGCCACCAGGATAGCGGGGACGGGGGATACGCAGTATTTT	CATRIAGTGDTQYF
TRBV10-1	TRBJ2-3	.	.	TGCGCCAGCAGTGAGTCAGGGGCAAGGACAGATACGCAGTATTTT	CASSESGARTDTQYF
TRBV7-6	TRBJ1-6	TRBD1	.	TGTGCCAGCAGCTCCGGGACAGGGGTTCCGAATTATTCACCCCTCCACTTT	CASSSGTGVPNYSPLHF
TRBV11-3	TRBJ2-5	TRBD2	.	TGTGCCAGCAGCCCTAGCGGGAGAAGGGAGACCCAGTACTTC	CASSPSGRRETQYF
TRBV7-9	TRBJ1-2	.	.	TGTGCCAGCAGCTTAGGACAGATCTATGGCTACACCTTC	CASSLGQIYGYTF
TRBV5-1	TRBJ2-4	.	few	TGCGCCAGCAGCTTGGGAGGGGAGGATTTAAACATTCAGTACTTC	CASSLGGEDLNIQYF
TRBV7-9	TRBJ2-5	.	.	TGTGCCAGCAGCCTTCAGGGGTGGCAAGAGACCCAGTACTTC	CASSLQGWQETQYF
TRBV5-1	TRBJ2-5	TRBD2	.	TGCGCCAGCAGCGAGACTAGCGGGGGGCCCGAAGAGACCCAGTACTTC	CASSETSGGPEETQYF
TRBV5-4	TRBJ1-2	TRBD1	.	TGTGCCAGCAGCTTAGACAGGGGGTATGGCTACACCTTC	CASSLDRGYGYTF
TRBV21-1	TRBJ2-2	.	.	TGTGCCAGTAGCGGGACTAGCGGGAGCCAGAACACCGGGGAGCTGTTTTTT	CASSGTSGSQNTGELFF
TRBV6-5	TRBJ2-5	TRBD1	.	TGTGCCAGCAGGGAGACAGGGGAGGAGACCCAGTACTTC	CASRETGEETQYF
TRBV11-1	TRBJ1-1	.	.	TGTGCCAGCAGCTTAAATCGCGCGAACACTGAAGCTTTCTTT	CASSLNRANTEAFF
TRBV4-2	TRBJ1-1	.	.	TGTGCCAGCAGCCAAGATACATACACTGAAGCTTTCTTT	CASSQDTYTEAFF
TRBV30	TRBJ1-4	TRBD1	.	TGTGCCTGGAGGCGGACAGGGGGCGTTGAAAAACTGTTTTTT	CAWRRTGGVEKLFF
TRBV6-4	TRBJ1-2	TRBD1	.	TGTGCCAGCAGCGCGACAGGGGGCTATCCCGTTAACTATGGCTACACCTTC	CASSATGGYPVNYGYTF
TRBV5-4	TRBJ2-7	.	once	TGTGCCAGCAGCTTCGGACTGGACTACGAGCAGTACTTC	CASSFGLDYEQYF
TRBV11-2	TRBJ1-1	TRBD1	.	TGTGCCAGCAGCTTAGGAAAACTGACAGGGTTCGAAGCTTTCTTT	CASSLGKLTGFEAFF
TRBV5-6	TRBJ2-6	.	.	TGTGCCAGCAGCTCCTATCCGGGGGTGGGGGCCAACGTCCTGACTTTC	CASSSYPGVGANVLTF
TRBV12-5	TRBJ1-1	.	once	TGTGCTAGTGGTTTGGTACCTGGGCGGAACACTGAAGCTTTCTTT	CASGLVPGRNTEAFF
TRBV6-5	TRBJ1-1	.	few	TGTGCCAGCAGTCTCAGCCAGGGGCACGTTTTCTTT	CASSLSQGHVFF
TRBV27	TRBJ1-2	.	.	TGTGCCAGCAGGGGAGCAGGTGGCTATGGCTACACCTTC	CASRGAGGYGYTF
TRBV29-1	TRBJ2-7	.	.	TGCAGCGTTGATGGGACAGCGGGCTACGAGCAGTACTTC	CSVDGTAGYEQYF
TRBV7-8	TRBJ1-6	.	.	TGCGCCAGCAGCTTACCCTGGGGGGATTCACCCCTCCACTTT	CASSLPWGDSPLHF
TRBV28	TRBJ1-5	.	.	TGTGCCAGCAGTCCAATCGTCAGGAATCAGCCCCAGCATTTT	CASSPIVRNQPQHF
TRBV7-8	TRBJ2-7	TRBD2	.	TGTGCCAGCAGCTTTAGCTTTGGGGGAGGGCTGGACGAGCAGTACTTC	CASSFSFGGGLDEQYF
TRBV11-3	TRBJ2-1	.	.	TGTGCCAGCAGCGCTATCGGACTTGGGCCCAATGAGCAGTTCTTC	CASSAIGLGPNEQFF
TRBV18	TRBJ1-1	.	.	TGTGCCAGCTCACGCGCCTCCGAAAACACTGAAGCTTTCTTT	CASSRASENTEAFF
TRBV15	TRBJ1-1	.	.	TGTGCCACCAGCAGAGAGAGGAGGGGAGCTGAAGCTTTCTTT	CATSRERRGAEAFF
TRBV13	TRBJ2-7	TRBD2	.	TGTGCCAGCAGCTTAAAAGGACTAGCATCCCACGAGCAGTACTTC	CASSLKGLASHEQYF